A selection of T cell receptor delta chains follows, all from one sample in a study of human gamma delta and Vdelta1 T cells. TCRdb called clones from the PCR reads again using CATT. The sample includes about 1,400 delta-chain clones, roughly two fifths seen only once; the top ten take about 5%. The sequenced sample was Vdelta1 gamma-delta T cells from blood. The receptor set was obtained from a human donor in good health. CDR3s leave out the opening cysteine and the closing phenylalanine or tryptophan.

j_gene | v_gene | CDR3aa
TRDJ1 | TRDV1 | ALGETTNAHSVGLGDSEENKLI
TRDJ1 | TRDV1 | ALGLLPTTGSDWGSFTDKLI
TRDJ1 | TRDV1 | ALGEQANYRLRGTNHPPQYTDKLI
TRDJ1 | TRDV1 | ALGEQITGPYTDKLI
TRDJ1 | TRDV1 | ALGVEECSVLGDGGYTDKLI
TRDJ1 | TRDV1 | ALGDLNALSLVGDTRGVYTDKLI
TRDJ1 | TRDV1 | ALGELRLPDGSYWGIRGADKLI
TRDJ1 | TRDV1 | ALGELACSQSANGATWPYTDKLI
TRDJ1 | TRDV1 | ALGNGLPLYTDKLI
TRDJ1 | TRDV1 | ALGERRFIRIPGGWYTDKLI
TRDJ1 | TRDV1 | ALGPPPTVGLHTDKLI
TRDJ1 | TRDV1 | ALDIPVLMYTDKLI
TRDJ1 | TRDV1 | ALGELLTDGGYAWEGKLI
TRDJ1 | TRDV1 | ALGEYLPTGDSDTDKLI
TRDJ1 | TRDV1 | ALGTPQHLPTLPHHWGTAGKLI
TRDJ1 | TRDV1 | ALGELRGGCYTDKLI
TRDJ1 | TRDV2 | ACDTDLWGPTPQYTDKLI
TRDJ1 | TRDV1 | ALGEVSAGGSSLGDTTKLI
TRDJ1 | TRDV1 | ALGNSYLILGDPYTDKLI
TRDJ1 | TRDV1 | ALGHGPNLYTDKLI
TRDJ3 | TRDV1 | ALGDRSFLQSGGYGDLPWDTRQMF
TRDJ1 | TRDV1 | ALGGTGAYGSHRLGDPRPSRGTDKLI
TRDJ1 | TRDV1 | ALGAIRTGDPRGLYTDKLI
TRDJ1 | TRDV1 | ALGEPTFLRDWGIRATDKLI
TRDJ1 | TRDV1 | ALGEVEGRGGLYTDKLI
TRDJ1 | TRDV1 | ALGEITSPWGIRSDKLI
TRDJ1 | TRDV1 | ALGDTAWTDKLI
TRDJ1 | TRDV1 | ALCWGWENTDKLI
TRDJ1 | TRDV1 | ALGDPISPSPPYWGIAPYTDKLI
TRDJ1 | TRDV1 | ALGERISAPGELGDRYTDKLI
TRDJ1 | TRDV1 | ALGELTGYWGIPEYTDKLI
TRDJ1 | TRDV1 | ALGETFLPYWGPGAYKLI
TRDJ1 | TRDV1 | ALGELVLGPLRKPDRILGDPDTDKLI
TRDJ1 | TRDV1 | ALGEPPPPYWGTGDKLI
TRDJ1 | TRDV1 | ALGVTINGQRANWGFDKLI
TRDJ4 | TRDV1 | ALGAAPSMPSSALI
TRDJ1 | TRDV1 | ALGELLGALYTDKLI
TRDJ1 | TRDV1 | ALGEHLTPLGDYTDKLI